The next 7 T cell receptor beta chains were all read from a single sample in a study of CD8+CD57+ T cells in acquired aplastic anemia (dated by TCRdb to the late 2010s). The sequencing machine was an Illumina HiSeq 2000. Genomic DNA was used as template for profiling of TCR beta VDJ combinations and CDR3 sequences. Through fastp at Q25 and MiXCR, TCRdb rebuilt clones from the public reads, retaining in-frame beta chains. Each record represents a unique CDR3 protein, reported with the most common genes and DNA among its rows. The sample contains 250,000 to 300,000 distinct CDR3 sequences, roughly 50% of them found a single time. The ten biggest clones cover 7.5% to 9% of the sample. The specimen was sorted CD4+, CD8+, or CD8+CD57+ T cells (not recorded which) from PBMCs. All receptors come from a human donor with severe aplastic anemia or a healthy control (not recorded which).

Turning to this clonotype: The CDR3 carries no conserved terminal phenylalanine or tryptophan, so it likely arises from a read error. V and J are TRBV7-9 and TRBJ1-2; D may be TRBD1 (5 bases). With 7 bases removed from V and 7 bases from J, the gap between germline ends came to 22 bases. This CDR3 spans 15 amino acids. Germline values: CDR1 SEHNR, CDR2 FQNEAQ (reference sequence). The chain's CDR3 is CASTPSTGRGFGYTR. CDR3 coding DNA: TGTGCCAGCACCCCAAGCACAGGAAGAGGCTTTGGCTACACCCGC.

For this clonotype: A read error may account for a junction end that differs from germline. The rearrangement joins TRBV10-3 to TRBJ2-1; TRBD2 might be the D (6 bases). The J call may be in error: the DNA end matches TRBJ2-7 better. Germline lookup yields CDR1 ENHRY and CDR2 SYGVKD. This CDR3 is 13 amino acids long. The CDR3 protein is CASSQRRGYEQYF. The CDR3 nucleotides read TGTGCCAGCAGTCAAAGGAGGGGCTACGAGCAGTACTTC.

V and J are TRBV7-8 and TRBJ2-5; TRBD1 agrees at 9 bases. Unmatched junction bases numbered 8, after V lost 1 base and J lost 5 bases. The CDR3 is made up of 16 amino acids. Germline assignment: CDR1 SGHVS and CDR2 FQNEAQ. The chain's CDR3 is CASSLDRGRMSETQYF. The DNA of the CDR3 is TGTGCCAGCAGCTTAGACAGGGGGCGCATGTCGGAGACCCAGTACTTC.

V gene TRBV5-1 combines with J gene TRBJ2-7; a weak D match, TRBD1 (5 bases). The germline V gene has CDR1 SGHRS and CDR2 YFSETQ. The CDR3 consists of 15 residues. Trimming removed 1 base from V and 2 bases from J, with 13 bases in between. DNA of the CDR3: TGCGCCAGCAGCTTGTTCTCAGGGCTTACCTACGAGCAGTACTTC. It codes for CASSLFSGLTYEQYF.

This CDR3 is CASSPRSGPPETQYF. The CDR3 coding sequence is TGTGCCAGCAGCCCCCGCTCCGGCCCTCCAGAGACCCAGTACTTC. This chain uses TRBV7-3 with TRBJ2-5; D gene uncertain. Germline V gene data show CDR1 as SGHTA and CDR2 as FQGTGA. There are 15 residues in the CDR3. Trimming left V 5 bases short and J 4 bases short, with 17 bases between. Complete variable domain (other parts from reference TRBV7-3 and TRBJ2-5): GAGVSQTPSNKVTEKGKYVELRCDPISGHTALYWYRQSLGQGPEFLIYFQGTGAADDSGLPNDRFFAVRPEGSVSTLKIQRTERGDSAVYLCASSPRSGPPETQYFGPGTRLLVL.

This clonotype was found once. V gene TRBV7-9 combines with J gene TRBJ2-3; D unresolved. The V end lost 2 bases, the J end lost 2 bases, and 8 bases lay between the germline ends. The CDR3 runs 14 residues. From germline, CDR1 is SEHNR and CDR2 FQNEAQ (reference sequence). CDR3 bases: TGTGCCAGCAGCTTAAACCCCTTCACAGATACGCAGTATTTT. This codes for CASSLNPFTDTQYF. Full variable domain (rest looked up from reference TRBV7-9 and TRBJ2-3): DTGVSQNPRHKITKRGQNVTFRCDPISEHNRLYWYRQTLGQGPEFLTYFQNEAQLEKSRLLSDRFSAERPKGSFSTLEIQRTEQGDSAMYLCASSLNPFTDTQYFGPGTRLTVL.

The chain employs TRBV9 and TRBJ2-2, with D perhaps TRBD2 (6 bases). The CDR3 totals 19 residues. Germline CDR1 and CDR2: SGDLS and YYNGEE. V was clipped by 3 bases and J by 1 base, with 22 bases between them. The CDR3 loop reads CASSALAMRGRGNTGELFF. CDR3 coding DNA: TGTGCCAGCAGCGCCCTAGCGATGAGGGGTCGCGGGAACACCGGGGAGCTGTTTTTT.